This T cell receptor beta chain came from a study of cytomegalovirus exposure and HLA in healthy donors. Trimming took 2 bases from V and 4 from J; bases not matched to a gene: 10. Per germline, CDR1 SGHTA and CDR2 FQGTGA. The CDR3 is 16 amino acids. It was with 60 Vbeta and 13 Jbeta primers that the PCR ran. The assay was immunoSEQ multiplex PCR, and TCRdb's table has in-frame clones only and misses some. The table includes over 200,000 clones, about 80% detected once. This chain links TRBV7-3 with TRBJ1-1; TRBD1 aligns across 7 bases. Material for sequencing was PBMCs. The clonotype originates from a middle-aged woman in good health and CMV-seronegative. The CDR3 reads CASSLRQGGRSTEAFF. DNA of the CDR3: TGTGCCAGCAGCTTACGACAGGGCGGTCGAAGCACTGAAGCTTTCTTT.